The clone carrying this T cell receptor beta chain was detected a few times. Its antigen is not identified. Staining for CD45RO/CCR7/CD25/CD127/CD95/CD27 allowed sorting of CD4+ naive, central memory, regulatory and stem cell-like memory cells. Every sorted population was more than 95% pure. Reverse transcribing all isolated RNA meant expressed TCRB transcripts were sequenced. TCRdb keeps only in-frame clones here, not all; method: immunoSEQ multiplex PCR. This sample has about 220,000 clones, with about a tenth found just once. The data derive from a study of beta chain features in type 1 diabetes. Study-wide context: There was similarity between patients and healthy donors in age, gender and cell yields. Findings and limits, study-wide: Insertions at VDJ junctions were less frequent in type 1 diabetes patients. These patients also deleted more nucleotides at the same junctions.

V was pared by 3 bases and J by 5 bases, with 11 bases between. CDR1 SNHLY and CDR2 FYNNEI come from the germline V gene. This CDR3 region has 14 residues. The chain has TRBV2 and TRBJ2-4; tentatively, D is TRBD1 (5 bases). The sequencing sample was made of central memory CD4+ T cells from blood. This receptor was identified in a man younger than 35 in good health. The chain's CDR3 is CASSDPGWENIQYF. As DNA, the CDR3 is TGTGCCAGCAGTGACCCAGGGTGGGAAAACATTCAGTACTTC.